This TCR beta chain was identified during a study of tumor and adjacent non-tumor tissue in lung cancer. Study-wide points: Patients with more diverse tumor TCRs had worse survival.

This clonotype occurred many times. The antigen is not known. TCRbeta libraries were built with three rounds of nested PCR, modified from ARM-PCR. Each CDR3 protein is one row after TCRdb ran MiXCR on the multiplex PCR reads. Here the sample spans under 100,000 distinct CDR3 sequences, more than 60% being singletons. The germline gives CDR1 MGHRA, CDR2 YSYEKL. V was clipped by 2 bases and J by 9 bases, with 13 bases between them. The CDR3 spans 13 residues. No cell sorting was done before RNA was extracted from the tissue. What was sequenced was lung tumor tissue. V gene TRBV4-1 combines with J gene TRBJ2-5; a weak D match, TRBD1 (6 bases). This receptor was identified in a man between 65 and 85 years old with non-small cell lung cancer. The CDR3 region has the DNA TGCGCCAGCAGCCAACGACAGGCCGGGGCCCAGTACTTC. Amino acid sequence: CASSQRQAGAQYF.